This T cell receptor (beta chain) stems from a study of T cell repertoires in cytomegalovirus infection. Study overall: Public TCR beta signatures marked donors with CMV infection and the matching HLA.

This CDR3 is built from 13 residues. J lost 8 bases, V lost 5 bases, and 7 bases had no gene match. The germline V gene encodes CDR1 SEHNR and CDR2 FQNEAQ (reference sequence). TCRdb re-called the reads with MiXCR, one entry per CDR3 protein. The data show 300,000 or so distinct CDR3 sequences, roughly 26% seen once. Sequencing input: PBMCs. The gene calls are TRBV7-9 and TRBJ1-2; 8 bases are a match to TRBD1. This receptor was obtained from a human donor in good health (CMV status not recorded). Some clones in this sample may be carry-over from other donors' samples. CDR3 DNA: TGTGCCAGCAGCGGCCGGGACAGGAGCGGCTACACCTTC. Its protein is CASSGRDRSGYTF.